The entry below describes one T cell receptor beta chain. CDR1 is SGHTA, CDR2 FQGNSA, per germline. CDR3 length: 17 residues. Trimming stripped 2 bases from V and 2 bases from J, with 16 bases between. In the authors' workflow: Amplification with reference gene primers provided the estimates of nucleated cell counts. Sequenced by immunoSEQ multiplex PCR; TCRdb stores in-frame clones only, minus some. V and J calls and clone size are those listed in that table; D and trimming were worked out from the DNA. Altogether some 40,000 clones are present, approximately 75% being singletons, with the ten largest covering about 42%. This sample stems from a study of blood T cell repertoires in COVID-19. Study overall: Researchers got acute and convalescent COVID-19 samples from the United States, Italy and Spain. PBMCs, B-cell-depleted T cells, or T cells were the source of the cDNA or gDNA that made up the material.

This clonotype was obtained from a human donor in a cohort sampled during active or convalescent COVID-19. The donor label of this sample is uncertain. The sequenced material came from peripheral blood. The rearrangement joins TRBV7-2 to TRBJ1-5, with D possibly TRBD1 on 5 matching bases. The CDR3 reads CASSLNRPTGGNQPQHF. For the CDR3, the DNA is TGTGCCAGCAGCTTAAATCGGCCCACGGGGGGCAATCAGCCCCAGCATTTT. The full variable domain, in which reference TRBV7-2 and TRBJ1-5 provide the parts outside the CDR3, is GAGVSQSPSNKVTEKGKDVELRCDPISGHTALYWYRQSLGQGLEFLIYFQGNSAPDKSGLPSDRFSAERTGGSVSTLTIQRTQQEDSAVYLCASSLNRPTGGNQPQHFGDGTRLSIL.